The rows below give T cell receptor beta chains drawn from one sample of a study of cytomegalovirus exposure and HLA in healthy donors. The table came from immunoSEQ multiplex PCR; TCRdb's copy has only in-frame clones and leaves some out. The sample consists of approximately 90,000 clones, approximately 83% of them appearing once. Sequencing was carried out using PBMCs. The origin of the receptors is a man between 35 and 55 years old in good health and CMV-seronegative. Both conserved end residues are part of each CDR3. The order of the fields is V gene, D gene, J gene, CDR3 protein. D genes are given only for firm matches.

>TRBV7-2|.|TRBJ1-6
CASSLGGWTLHF
>TRBV6-5|TRBD1|TRBJ1-5
CASRQGRQPQHF
>TRBV27|.|TRBJ2-2
CASSRQVTGELFF
>TRBV7-9|.|TRBJ2-7
CASSLQDTSIDYEQYF
>TRBV15|.|TRBJ1-1
CATSGGMNTEAFF
>TRBV19|.|TRBJ2-1
CASRETGGFSFF
>TRBV11-3|.|TRBJ2-3
CASSSTSWGGNTDTQYF
>TRBV14|TRBD2|TRBJ2-1
CASSRYGGGEQFF
>TRBV5-4|TRBD2|TRBJ2-3
CASSLGGLAGATDTQYF
>TRBV28|TRBD1|TRBJ1-1
CASSLFPGTGPEAFF
>TRBV19|.|TRBJ1-1
CASSKLQANTEAFF
>TRBV7-9|TRBD1|TRBJ2-3
CASSLLGRDSSTDTQYF
>TRBV4-2|.|TRBJ2-6
CASSQGTNSGANVLTF
>TRBV7-3|TRBD1|TRBJ1-2
CASSSDPMTGYYGYTF
>TRBV2|.|TRBJ1-5
CASSLSNQPQHF
>TRBV28|.|TRBJ1-1
CASTYRPFTEAFF
>TRBV6-5|TRBD1|TRBJ2-1
CASSYLGQGYNEQFF
>TRBV7-2|.|TRBJ2-7
CASSPSSDRSSYEQYF
>TRBV4-2|.|TRBJ1-2
CASSQESGGASGGYTF
>TRBV7-9|.|TRBJ1-1
CASTRQPNTEAFF
>TRBV28|TRBD1|TRBJ1-2
CASSAGPWDRNYGYTF
>TRBV7-9|.|.
CASSLDLRDYEQYF
>TRBV7-2|.|TRBJ2-2
CASSLVGLGISTGELFF
>TRBV5-1|.|TRBJ2-3
CASSPHLRSTDTQYF
>TRBV27|TRBD2|TRBJ2-2
CASSLRLAGMNTGELFF
>TRBV19|.|TRBJ1-2
CASSILAGEIDGYTF
>TRBV27|TRBD2|TRBJ2-7
CASSLGLGLPYEQYF
>TRBV11-3|TRBD1|TRBJ2-5
CASSSTPGGEVETQYF
>TRBV27|TRBD2|TRBJ2-7
CASNPSGGSSYEQYF
>TRBV14|.|TRBJ1-6
CASSQAGNSPLHF
>TRBV5-4|.|TRBJ1-4
CASSWGGNDEKLFF
>TRBV6-4|.|TRBJ2-3
CASRASPSTDTQYF
>TRBV28|.|TRBJ1-4
CASSRANEKLFF
>TRBV6-5|.|TRBJ1-2
CASSRGGPGYGYTF
>TRBV7-8|.|TRBJ2-2
CATPGEGNTGELFF
>TRBV28|.|TRBJ1-2
CASSIGLTPYGYTF
>TRBV5-1|.|TRBJ2-5
CASSPSVSTGGETQYF
>TRBV28|.|TRBJ2-1
CASSLVLREQFF
>TRBV19|.|TRBJ2-2
CASTGGTGELFF
>TRBV7-9|TRBD2|TRBJ2-1
CASSLVRGGPYNEQFF
>TRBV27|TRBD2|TRBJ2-1
CASRWFAGGPYNEQFF
>TRBV4-2|TRBD1|TRBJ2-1
CASSPPSGTGRDEQFF
>TRBV7-9|TRBD2|TRBJ2-5
CASSLAPSERGETQYF
>TRBV7-3|.|TRBJ2-1
CASSSDLSSYNEQFF
>TRBV11-2|.|TRBJ1-1
CASSLEPDSMNTEAFF
>TRBV6-1|TRBD1|TRBJ2-2
CASSVRTGGTGELFF